The 5 T cell receptor beta chains below all came from one sample that was sequenced in a study of T-cell reconstitution after alpha-beta-depleted transplantation in children. Unique molecular identifiers were built into the TCRbeta library. TCRdb re-derived calls from the PCR reads in MiXCR, one entry per CDR3 protein. The sample records approximately 250,000 distinct CDR3 sequences, roughly 24% being singletons. The source was PBMCs, collected before TCRalphabeta/CD19-depleted stem cell transplant. These TCRs come from a girl aged 2-9 years with Fanconi anemia, due to receive a stem cell transplant.

There are many counts of this clonotype. The chain couples TRBV20-1 to TRBJ2-3; 7 bases fit TRBD2. Germline assignment: CDR1 DFQATT and CDR2 SNEGSKA (reference sequence). The CDR3 consists of 15 residues. V was clipped by 0 bases and J by 0 bases; unmatched bases: 3. The CDR3 here is CSARDGRASTDTQYF. The CDR3 DNA reads TGCAGTGCTAGAGATGGGAGGGCTAGCACAGATACGCAGTATTTT.

In the case of this clonotype: The CDR3 ends on some other residue instead of the conserved phenylalanine or tryptophan, so this is likely a read error. This rearrangement joins TRBV13 to TRBJ2-7, with D possibly called TRBD1 or TRBD2 (5 bases each). This CDR3 has 15 residues. V lost 5 bases, J lost 2 bases, and 16 bases lay in between. The germline V gene has CDR1 PRHDT and CDR2 FYEKMQ (reference sequence). The CDR3 protein is CASSLLSGRPYEQYL. Written as DNA, the CDR3 is TGTGCCAGCAGCCTCCTCTCGGGACGGCCCTACGAGCAGTACCTC.

The chain links TRBV7-6 to TRBJ2-3, with 8 bases lining up with TRBD2. J gave up 4 bases and V 4 bases, and 4 bases lay outside the gene matches. Germline V gene lookup returns CDR1 SGHVS and CDR2 FNYEAQ. The CDR3 is 14 residues long. The CDR3 loop is CASSSGLAPDTQYF. CDR3 coding DNA: TGTGCCAGCAGCTCAGGACTAGCACCAGATACGCAGTATTTT.

The V call is TRBV7-6, the J call TRBJ2-2; 8 positions match TRBD1. J gave up 5 bases and V 7 bases, and 6 bases lay outside the gene matches. This CDR3 is built from 14 residues. CDR1 and CDR2 from the germline V gene are SGHVS and FNYEAQ. CDR3 bases: TGTGCCAGCACCAGGGGGCGAGGGACCGGGGAGCTGTTTTTT. It codes for CASTRGRGTGELFF.

The J gene is TRBJ2-1, the V gene TRBV6-2 or TRBV6-3; 8 nucleotides align to TRBD1. Germline-derived CDR1 and CDR2 are MNHEY and SVGEGT. This CDR3 contains 14 residues. After removal of 2 bases from V and 9 bases from J, the junction contained 6 bases not matched to a gene. In DNA, the CDR3 is TGTGCCAGCAGTTACCTGCTTGGACAGGGTGAGCAGTTCTTC. Its protein is CASSYLLGQGEQFF.